The 8 T cell receptor beta chains listed next were all sequenced from one sample in a study of T cells in Graves' hyperthyroidism and ophthalmopathy. Authors of the study amplified TCR beta CDR3 regions from RNA transcripts. Primed by the HTBI set, a first-round RT-PCR was run on the TCR CDR3. MiXCR was run by TCRdb on the multiplex PCR reads, yielding one entry per CDR3 protein. The data contain 540,000 or so distinct CDR3 sequences, approximately 14% of them seen just once; the ten biggest clones take up around 7.5%. Sequences were obtained from blood. These receptors were taken from a woman younger than 45 with Graves' hyperthyroidism.

DNA for the CDR3: TGTGCCAGCAGTGCCAGTCGCTACGAGCAGTACTTC. Residues: CASSASRYEQYF. The chain links TRBV6-2 or TRBV6-3 to TRBJ2-7; D remains ambiguous. Trimming pared 5 bases from V and 3 bases from J, leaving 8 bases between. Germline V CDR1 and CDR2: MNHEY, SVGEGT. The CDR3 consists of 12 residues.

This clonotype was counted between two and nine times. The CDR3 loop is CASSQDSYGHYGYTF. CDR3 nucleotide sequence: TGTGCCAGCAGCCAAGATAGTTACGGTCACTATGGCTACACCTTC. V is TRBV14 and J is TRBJ1-2; D unclear. The germline gives CDR1 SGHDN, CDR2 FVKESK. V gave up 0 bases and J gave up 3 bases, with 11 bases separating them. This CDR3 spans 15 amino acids.

This clonotype showed up many times. The CDR3: CASSDDLYEQYF. The CDR3, as DNA: TGTGCCAGCAGTGACGATCTCTACGAGCAGTACTTC. J is TRBJ2-7 and V is TRBV6-1; no reliable D call. The germline gives CDR1 MNHNS, CDR2 SASEGT. CDR3 length: 12 residues. The germline V and J ends were trimmed by 3 bases and 3 bases, with 6 bases remaining between them.

This clonotype was seen a handful of times. Possible read error: a much larger clone is one base away. V is TRBV2 and J is TRBJ1-2, with unresolved D. V gave up 10 bases and J gave up 8 bases, with 17 bases separating them. Germline loops: CDR1 SNHLY, CDR2 FYNNEI. The CDR3 sequence is 12 residues long. The CDR3 bases are TGTGCCAACGGCCGACTGGAATCGGGCTACACCTTC. Encoded protein: CANGRLESGYTF.

This clonotype was seen repeatedly, ten times or more. The rearrangement joins TRBV5-1 to TRBJ1-1, with 7 bases fitting TRBD1. The germline CDR1 and CDR2 sequences are SGHRS and YFSETQ. V dropped 5 bases and J dropped 1; count of bases not matched to a gene: 14. The CDR3 loop spans 17 amino acids. The CDR3, as DNA: TGCGCCAGCAGGTATGGGATCCTGGGACAGAAGAACACTGAAGCTTTCTTT. Its protein is CASRYGILGQKNTEAFF.

This CDR3 is CASSQKPGAWGNEAFF. In nucleotides, the CDR3 is TGTGCCAGCAGCCAGAAGCCGGGAGCGTGGGGTAATGAAGCTTTCTTT. The rearrangement uses TRBV5-5 and TRBJ1-1; no definite D call. V was clipped by 4 bases and J by 7 bases, with 23 bases between them. The CDR3 is 16 amino acids. Germline CDR1 reads SGHKS; CDR2 reads YYEKEE (reference sequence). The full variable domain, its missing parts supplied by reference TRBV5-5 and TRBJ1-1, is DAGVTQSPTHLIKTRGQQVTLRCSPISGHKSVSWYQQVLGQGPQFIFQYYEKEERGRGNFPDRFSARQFPNYSSELNVNALLLGDSALYLCASSQKPGAWGNEAFFGQGTRLTVV.

This clonotype was picked up many times. J is TRBJ2-1 and V is TRBV3-1; D unclear. V dropped 1 base and J dropped 8 bases, with 9 bases sitting between them. The germline gives CDR1 LGHDT, CDR2 YNNKEL (reference sequence). The CDR3 spans 13 residues. The DNA of the CDR3 is TGTGCCAGCAGCCAAGTCGCCCGGGATGAGCAGTTCTTC. Its translation: CASSQVARDEQFF.

This clonotype was found many times. The V gene is TRBV11-2, the J gene TRBJ1-1; D gene unclear. CDR1 is SGHAT, CDR2 FQNNGV, per germline. Trimming took 3 bases from V and 11 from J, leaving 16 bases between them. This CDR3 is 13 amino acids long. Here the CDR3 DNA reads TGTGCCAGCAGCTTCCAATCAACTGGTGAGGCTTTCTTT. Protein product: CASSFQSTGEAFF.